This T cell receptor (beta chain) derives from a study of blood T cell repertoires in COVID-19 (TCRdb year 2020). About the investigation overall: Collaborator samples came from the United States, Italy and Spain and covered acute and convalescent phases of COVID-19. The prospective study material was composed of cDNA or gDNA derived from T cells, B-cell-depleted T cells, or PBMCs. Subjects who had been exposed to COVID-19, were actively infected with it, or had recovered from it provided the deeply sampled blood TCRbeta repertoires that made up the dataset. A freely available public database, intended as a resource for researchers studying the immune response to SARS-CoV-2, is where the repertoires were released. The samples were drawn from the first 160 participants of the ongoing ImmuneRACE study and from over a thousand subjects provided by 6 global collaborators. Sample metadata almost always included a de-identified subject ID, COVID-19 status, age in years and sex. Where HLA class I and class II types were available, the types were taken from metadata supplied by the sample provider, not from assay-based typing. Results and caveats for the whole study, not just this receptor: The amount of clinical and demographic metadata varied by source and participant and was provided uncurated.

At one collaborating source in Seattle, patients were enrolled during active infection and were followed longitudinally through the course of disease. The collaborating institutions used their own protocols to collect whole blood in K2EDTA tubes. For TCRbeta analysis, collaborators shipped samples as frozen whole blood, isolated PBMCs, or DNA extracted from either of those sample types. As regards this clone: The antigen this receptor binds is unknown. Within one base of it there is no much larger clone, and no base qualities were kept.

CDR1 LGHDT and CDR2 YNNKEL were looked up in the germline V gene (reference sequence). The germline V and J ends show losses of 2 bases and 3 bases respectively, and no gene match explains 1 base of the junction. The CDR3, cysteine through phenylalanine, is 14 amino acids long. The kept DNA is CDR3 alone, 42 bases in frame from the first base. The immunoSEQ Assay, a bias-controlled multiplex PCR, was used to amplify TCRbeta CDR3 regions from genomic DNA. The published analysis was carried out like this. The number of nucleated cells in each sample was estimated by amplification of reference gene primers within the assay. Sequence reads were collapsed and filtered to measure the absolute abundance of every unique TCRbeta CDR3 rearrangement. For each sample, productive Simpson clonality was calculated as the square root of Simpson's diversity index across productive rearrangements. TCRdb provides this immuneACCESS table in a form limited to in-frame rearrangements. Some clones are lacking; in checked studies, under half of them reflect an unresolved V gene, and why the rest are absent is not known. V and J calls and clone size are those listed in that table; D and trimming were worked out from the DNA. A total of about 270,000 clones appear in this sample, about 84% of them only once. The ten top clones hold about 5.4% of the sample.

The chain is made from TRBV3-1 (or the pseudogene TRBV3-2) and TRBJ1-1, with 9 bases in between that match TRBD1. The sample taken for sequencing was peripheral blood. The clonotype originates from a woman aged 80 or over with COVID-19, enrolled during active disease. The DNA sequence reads TGTGCCAGCAGCCAAAGGGACAGGGACACTGAAGCTTTCTTT. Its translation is CASSQRDRDTEAFF.